Presented here are 32 T cell receptor beta chains from one specimen sequenced in a study of T cells in localized non-small cell lung cancer. Clones were sequenced by immunoSEQ multiplex PCR, and TCRdb holds only the in-frame ones, with some missing. The sample has tens of thousands of clones, about 81% seen once. The material sequenced was peripheral blood, taken before any cancer treatment. The source of these receptors is a female donor at least 60 years old with stage I lung adenocarcinoma.

This clone was detected once. The rearrangement links TRBV29-1 to TRBJ2-5; 7 nucleotides align to TRBD1. CDR3 length equals 13 residues. Losses at the gene ends were 3 bases for V and 2 bases for J; bases not matched to a gene: 3. The V gene's germline CDR1 is SQVTM and CDR2 ANQGSEA. This CDR3 is CSVDPTGQETQYF. The CDR3 nucleotides read TGCAGCGTTGACCCGACAGGGCAAGAGACCCAGTACTTC.

The V call is TRBV6-5, the J call TRBJ2-3, with a weak D call TRBD1 (5 bases). Trimming pared 6 bases from V and 2 bases from J, leaving 12 bases between. This CDR3 has 14 amino acids. Germline loops: CDR1 MNHEY, CDR2 SVGAGI. The CDR3 loop is CASRPQASTDTQYF. Here the CDR3 DNA reads TGTGCCAGCAGACCACAGGCGTCCACAGATACGCAGTATTTT.

This rearrangement joins TRBV28 to TRBJ1-2, with no clear D. Germline loops: CDR1 MDHEN, CDR2 SYDVKM. The V end lost 6 bases, the J end lost 1 base, and 12 bases lay between the germline ends. CDR3 length: 14 residues. CDR3 amino acids: CASRLRHRNYGYTF. The DNA for the CDR3 is TGTGCCAGCAGGTTACGCCACCGTAACTATGGCTACACCTTC.

The chain recombines TRBV9 with TRBJ1-6; D is unresolved. Trimming removed 0 bases from V and 3 bases from J, with 7 bases in between. The CDR3 is made up of 15 amino acids. Germline values: CDR1 SGDLS, CDR2 YYNGEE. CDR3 residues: CASSVVGDYNSPLHF. The CDR3 DNA reads as TGTGCCAGCAGCGTAGTTGGGGACTATAATTCACCCCTCCACTTT.

V usage is TRBV5-4 and J usage is TRBJ1-3, with D unclear. In germline, CDR1 is SGHNT, CDR2 YYREEE (reference sequence). This CDR3 region has 12 residues. V lost 4 bases and J 4 bases, leaving 6 bases between the germline ends. CDR3 in DNA: TGTGCCAGCAGCCCTAACGGAAACACCATATATTTT. This sequence encodes CASSPNGNTIYF.

The chain couples TRBV5-4 to TRBJ1-2; D is uncertain. This CDR3 has 13 amino acids. The germline V and J ends were trimmed by 3 bases and 4 bases, with 10 bases remaining between them. Germline assignment: CDR1 SGHNT and CDR2 YYREEE (reference sequence). CDR3 sequence (DNA): TGTGCCAGCAGCTCCCAGGAGTTCTATGGCTACACCTTC. Protein product: CASSSQEFYGYTF.

This clone came up a few times. The chain couples TRBV7-2 to TRBJ2-7; D is undetermined. CDR3 size: 15 residues. CDR1 is SGHTA and CDR2 is FQGNSA in the germline V gene. V lost 3 bases, J lost 2 bases, and 14 bases lay in between. CDR3 nucleotide sequence: TGTGCCAGCAGCTTCGGCGCATTCTATCCCTACGAGCAGTACTTC. Its translation: CASSFGAFYPYEQYF. The full variable domain, in which reference TRBV7-2 and TRBJ2-7 provide the parts outside the CDR3, is GAGVSQSPSNKVTEKGKDVELRCDPISGHTALYWYRQSLGQGLEFLIYFQGNSAPDKSGLPSDRFSAERTGGSVSTLTIQRTQQEDSAVYLCASSFGAFYPYEQYFGPGTRLTVT.

This chain uses TRBV9 with TRBJ2-1; TRBD2 matches at 13 bases. CDR3 length equals 14 residues. J gave up 8 bases and V 5 bases, and 4 bases lay outside the gene matches. The germline V gene encodes CDR1 SGDLS and CDR2 YYNGEE. The DNA for the CDR3 is TGTGCCAGCAGTCGACTAGCGGGGGGCTATGAGCAGTTCTTC. Translated, it gives CASSRLAGGYEQFF.

This rearrangement joins TRBV10-3 to TRBJ2-3; the match to TRBD2 covers 8 bases. V lost 0 bases, J lost 1 base, and 6 bases stayed unmatched. Germline loops: CDR1 ENHRY, CDR2 SYGVKD. The CDR3 has 17 amino acids. CDR3 residues: CAISESSSGEGTDTQYF. The CDR3 DNA reads TGTGCCATCAGTGAGTCAAGTAGCGGGGAGGGCACAGATACGCAGTATTTT.

This rearrangement joins TRBV7-3 to TRBJ2-7, with unresolved D. V lost 2 bases, J lost 7 bases, and 18 bases lay in between. This CDR3 is 15 amino acids long. The germline CDR1 and CDR2 sequences are SGHTA and FQGTGA. Written as DNA, the CDR3 is TGTGCCAGCAGCTTAGCGCTTATCTCAAAGAAAGAGCAGTACTTC. This codes for CASSLALISKKEQYF. The full variable domain, in which reference TRBV7-3 and TRBJ2-7 provide the parts outside the CDR3, is GAGVSQTPSNKVTEKGKYVELRCDPISGHTALYWYRQSLGQGPEFLIYFQGTGAADDSGLPNDRFFAVRPEGSVSTLKIQRTERGDSAVYLCASSLALISKKEQYFGPGTRLTVT.

V usage is TRBV6-6 and J usage is TRBJ1-2; 8 bases agree with TRBD1. The CDR3 loop spans 14 amino acids. CDR1 and CDR2 from the germline V gene are MNHNY and SVGAGI (reference sequence). The trim removed 2 bases at V and 7 bases at J, leaving 6 bases unmatched. CDR3 sequence: CASSYHRGTSGYTF. In DNA, the CDR3 is TGTGCCAGCAGTTACCACAGGGGGACTTCTGGCTACACCTTC.

The chain joins TRBV6-5 to TRBJ1-6, with D unresolved. Germline lookup yields CDR1 MNHEY and CDR2 SVGAGI. Trimming removed 3 bases at V and 10 bases at J, with 10 bases between. CDR3 length: 13 residues. The CDR3 bases are TGTGCCAGCAGTTATAGAGACCAGTCACCCCTCCACTTT. This translates into CASSYRDQSPLHF.

J is TRBJ2-5 and V is TRBV11-3, with TRBD1 matching over 8 bases. V lost 1 base to trimming and J lost 1 base; unmatched junction nucleotides: 8. Germline V gene sequence: CDR1 SGHNT, CDR2 YENEEA. The CDR3 is 17 residues long. This CDR3 is CASSLATGQGVQETQYF. Written as DNA, the CDR3 is TGTGCCAGCAGCTTAGCGACCGGACAGGGCGTCCAAGAGACCCAGTACTTC.

The rearrangement links TRBV29-1 to TRBJ1-2; no firm D call. Germline V gene data show CDR1 as SQVTM and CDR2 as ANQGSEA. V lost 3 bases to trimming and J lost 4 bases, with 18 bases between them. CDR3 length equals 15 residues. The CDR3 nucleotides are TGCAGCGTTGATGAGGGAGTCACCACAATCTATGGCTACACCTTC. Amino acid sequence: CSVDEGVTTIYGYTF.

The chain employs TRBV5-5 and TRBJ2-7, with D perhaps matching TRBD2 (6 bases). V was cut by 4 bases and J by 3 bases, with 14 bases left in between. This CDR3 contains 14 residues. The germline V gene encodes CDR1 SGHKS and CDR2 YYEKEE (reference sequence). The DNA of the CDR3 is TGTGCCAGCAGCGCATATGGGGGGAACTACGAGCAGTACTTC. Protein product: CASSAYGGNYEQYF. The variable domain in full, completed from reference TRBV5-5 and TRBJ2-7, reads DAGVTQSPTHLIKTRGQQVTLRCSPISGHKSVSWYQQVLGQGPQFIFQYYEKEERGRGNFPDRFSARQFPNYSSELNVNALLLGDSALYLCASSAYGGNYEQYFGPGTRLTVT.

V and J are TRBV5-1 and TRBJ1-4, with no clear D. V lost 3 bases, J lost 3 bases, and 12 bases lay in between. Germline-derived CDR1 and CDR2 are SGHRS and YFSETQ. The CDR3 has 15 amino acids. The DNA for the CDR3 is TGCGCCAGCAGCTCCACCCCCACAGCTAATGAAAAACTGTTTTTT. It specifies CASSSTPTANEKLFF.

This clone was seen a few times. This chain links TRBV6-6 with TRBJ1-5; TRBD1 matches at 7 bases. After removal of 6 bases from V and 5 bases from J, the junction contained 4 bases not matched to a gene. Per germline, CDR1 MNHNY and CDR2 SVGAGI (reference sequence). CDR3 length: 13 amino acids. CDR3 nucleotide sequence: TGTGCCAGCAGCCTTACAGGGGATCAGCCCCAGCATTTT. This encodes CASSLTGDQPQHF.

The DNA for the CDR3 is TGCGCCAGCAGTCGCAGGGCCAAACAGGGGCCCTACGAGCAGTACTTC. It yields the protein CASSRRAKQGPYEQYF. The V call is TRBV23-1, the J call TRBJ2-7, with TRBD1 matching over 7 bases. TRBV23-1 is recorded as an ORF, its role being uncertain. This CDR3 comprises 16 residues. Trimming removed 4 bases from V and 2 bases from J; junction bases left unmatched: 11.

The chain joins TRBV10-3 to TRBJ2-3, with D possibly being TRBD2 (5 bases). The germline V gene has CDR1 ENHRY and CDR2 SYGVKD. This CDR3 comprises 13 residues. Trimming stripped 6 bases from V and 1 base from J, with 8 bases between. In DNA, the CDR3 is TGTGCCATCAGCGGAGCGGGCACAGATACGCAGTATTTT. It translates to CAISGAGTDTQYF.

The V gene is TRBV7-8, the J gene TRBJ2-7; maybe TRBD2 (6 bases). Trimming removed 3 bases from V and 3 bases from J, with 12 bases in between. CDR1 and CDR2 (germline): SGHVS, FQNEAQ. The CDR3 runs 14 residues. CDR3 protein: CASSFRDSNYEQYF. CDR3 DNA sequence: TGTGCCAGCAGCTTTCGGGACTCCAACTACGAGCAGTACTTC.

The V call is TRBV6-5, the J call TRBJ2-7; no reliable D call. V was shortened by 6 bases and J by 1 base, with 10 bases between the two germline ends. CDR3 size: 13 residues. From germline, CDR1 is MNHEY and CDR2 SVGAGI. In DNA, the CDR3 is TGTGCCAGCAGAAACCCAAGTTCCTACGAGCAGTACTTC. Encoded protein: CASRNPSSYEQYF.

The gene calls are TRBV12-5 and TRBJ2-3, with 10 nucleotides matching TRBD2. J lost 4 bases, V lost 6 bases, and 4 bases had no gene match. CDR1 and CDR2 from the germline V gene are LGHNT and FRNRAP. CDR3 length: 14 amino acids. The CDR3 DNA follows: TGTGCTAGTGGGAATAGCGGGAGGTCAGATACGCAGTATTTT. Translating gives CASGNSGRSDTQYF.

This clone was detected only a few times. This chain uses TRBV5-1 with TRBJ2-3; 11 positions match TRBD2. From germline, CDR1 is SGHRS and CDR2 YFSETQ. The CDR3 runs to 17 residues. Trimming removed 4 bases from V and 2 bases from J; junction bases left unmatched: 9. CDR3 region: CASSMLGLAGPTDTQYF. DNA for the CDR3: TGCGCCAGCAGCATGCTAGGACTAGCGGGTCCCACAGATACGCAGTATTTT. The complete variable domain, with remaining parts taken from reference TRBV5-1 and TRBJ2-3, reads KAGVTQTPRYLIKTRGQQVTLSCSPISGHRSVSWYQQTPGQGLQFLFEYFSETQRNKGNFPGRFSGRQFSNSRSEMNVSTLELGDSALYLCASSMLGLAGPTDTQYFGPGTRLTVL.

This clone has a single count. This sequence joins TRBV10-3 and TRBJ1-3; D remains ambiguous. V was shortened by 3 bases and J by 0 bases, with 15 bases between the two germline ends. The CDR3 loop spans 17 amino acids. Looked up from germline, CDR1 is ENHRY and CDR2 is SYGVKD. This CDR3 reads CAISDSIPGLSGNTIYF. The CDR3 coding sequence is TGTGCCATCAGTGATTCAATCCCAGGCCTCTCTGGAAACACCATATATTTT.

The V call is TRBV11-1, the J call TRBJ1-3, with D possibly being TRBD1 (5 bases). Between the trimmed V and J ends, which lost 2 bases and 0 bases, there was a span of 14 bases. The germline CDR1 and CDR2 sequences are SGHAT and FQDESV (reference sequence). The length of the CDR3 is 17 residues. CDR3 coding DNA: TGTGCCAGCAGCTTAAATCGGGGGACCCGCTCTGGAAACACCATATATTTT. Encoded protein: CASSLNRGTRSGNTIYF. Full variable domain (rest looked up from reference TRBV11-1 and TRBJ1-3): EAEVAQSPRYKITEKSQAVAFWCDPISGHATLYWYRQILGQGPELLVQFQDESVVDDSQLPKDRFSAERLKGVDSTLKIQPAELGDSAMYLCASSLNRGTRSGNTIYFGEGSWLTVV.

Only one count was recorded for this clone. The V call is TRBV29-1, the J call TRBJ2-1; no clear D. Germline values: CDR1 SQVTM, CDR2 ANQGSEA. The CDR3 is 13 residues long. Trimming stripped 3 bases from V and 0 bases from J, with 6 bases between. For the CDR3, the DNA is TGCAGCGTTGATAGGAGCTCCTACAATGAGCAGTTCTTC. Translated: CSVDRSSYNEQFF.

The J gene is TRBJ2-1, the V gene TRBV7-8; D may be TRBD1 or TRBD2 (5 bases each). Germline-derived CDR1 and CDR2 are SGHVS and FQNEAQ. The CDR3 loop spans 14 amino acids. Trimming cost V 7 bases and J 5 bases, with 15 bases left between them. For the CDR3, the DNA is TGTGCCAGCACAACAGGTGGGGGTAACAATGAGCAGTTCTTC. Residues: CASTTGGGNNEQFF.

This chain links TRBV5-4 with TRBJ2-4; weak D call: TRBD1 (5 bases). Trimming shortened V by 0 bases and J by 7 bases, and 11 bases separated the two germline ends. The CDR3 is 14 residues long. CDR1 is SGHNT, CDR2 YYREEE, per germline (reference sequence). The DNA for the CDR3 is TGTGCCAGCAGCTTGGCAGGGATACGGAACATTCAGTACTTC. Amino acid sequence: CASSLAGIRNIQYF.

This chain links TRBV10-2 with TRBJ1-1; D is uncertain. The CDR3 length is 14 residues. Germline-derived CDR1 and CDR2 are WSHSY and SAAADI. V dropped 8 bases and J dropped 0 bases, with 13 bases sitting between them. CDR3 DNA: TGCGCCAGCTCCCTAGATGGGGTGAACACTGAAGCTTTCTTT. This gives the protein CASSLDGVNTEAFF.

The chain carries TRBV11-3 and TRBJ2-4; no definite D call. Trimming left V 3 bases short and J 0 bases short, with 6 bases between. CDR1 is SGHNT, CDR2 YENEEA, per germline. This CDR3 contains 14 residues. The DNA of the CDR3 is TGTGCCAGCAGCTTTAGAATAGCCAAAAACATTCAGTACTTC. Translation gives CASSFRIAKNIQYF.

This clone occurred once. The chain is built from TRBV7-2 and TRBJ2-3; 10 nucleotides line up with TRBD2. The germline V gene has CDR1 SGHTA and CDR2 FQGNSA. The CDR3 length is 15 residues. V was pared by 6 bases and J by 4 bases, with 7 bases of the junction left unmatched. DNA for the CDR3: TGTGCCAGCAGGCGAGCGGGAGGGCCCCCAGATACGCAGTATTTT. This encodes CASRRAGGPPDTQYF.

This rearrangement joins TRBV11-1 to TRBJ2-2, with D perhaps matching TRBD1 (7 bases). Germline V gene sequence: CDR1 SGHAT, CDR2 FQDESV (reference sequence). Deletions cut 5 bases from V and 7 bases from J, with 20 bases between. The CDR3 is 16 amino acids. The CDR3 protein is CASSPPGGGEHGELFF. In DNA, the CDR3 is TGTGCCAGCAGCCCTCCCGGAGGGGGCGAGCACGGGGAGCTGTTTTTT.